This T cell receptor beta chain was obtained from a study of blood T cell repertoires in COVID-19. As for the study in general: Sample material is recorded as cDNA or gDNA derived from T cells, B-cell-depleted T cells, or PBMCs.

CDR1 is KGHSH, CDR2 LQKENI, per germline. The CDR3 covers 15 residues. V dropped 3 bases and J dropped 5; count of bases not matched to a gene: 4. Authors' data handling: Estimation of nucleated cell counts relied on the amplification of reference gene primers. Clones were read by immunoSEQ multiplex PCR, and TCRdb kept only the in-frame ones, dropping some. D and trimming come from the DNA, and the V and J calls and clone size come from that table. The repertoire has roughly 360,000 clones, around 84% of them found once; the top ten carry more than 1%. The clonotype originates from a human donor with acute or convalescent COVID-19. The donor label of this sample is uncertain. Sequences were obtained from peripheral blood. The chain combines TRBV18 with TRBJ2-2; 9 bases agree with TRBD1. CDR3 amino acids: CASSPGQGYTGELFF. Here the CDR3 DNA reads TGTGCCAGCTCACCGGGACAGGGTTATACCGGGGAGCTGTTTTTT.